This T cell receptor (beta chain) was identified in a study of beta chain features in type 1 diabetes. Notes on the study in general: Patients with type 1 diabetes carried fewer insertions and had more deletions at their VDJ junctions. A moderate, significant TCRB CDR3 shortening appeared in type 1 diabetes across four CD4+ subsets. Over-representation of high TCR-expressing cells was a possible consequence of cDNA sequencing.

CD4+ cells of the naive, central memory, regulatory and stem cell-like memory types were sorted via CD45RO/CCR7/CD25/CD127/CD95/CD27. About this clone itself: Its matching antigen is unknown.

Expressed TCRB transcripts got sequenced, as all isolated RNA was reverse transcribed. Here immunoSEQ multiplex PCR was the method, and the copy in TCRdb shows in-frame clones only, minus some. The sample holds some 360,000 clones; over 8.5% are singletons and the top ten take less than 0.65%. The sequenced sample consisted of central memory CD4+ T cells from blood. The origin of this receptor is a man aged 25 to 40 with type 1 diabetes.

CDR3 bases: TGTGCCAGCAGCTCCCAGGGTTTCACAGATACGCAGTATTTT. This codes for CASSSQGFTDTQYF. This sequence joins TRBV7-2 and TRBJ2-3, with D possibly being TRBD1 (5 bases). Germline CDR1 SGHTA, CDR2 FQGNSA. There are 14 residues in the CDR3. V lost 4 bases to trimming and J lost 2 bases, with 10 bases between them.